This T cell receptor (beta chain) was profiled in a study of radiotherapy plus CTLA-4 blockade in lung cancer. V dropped 1 base and J dropped 13; count of bases not matched to a gene: 14. Germline V CDR1 and CDR2: SGHVS, FNYEAQ. The CDR3 totals 16 residues. This clone occurred a few times. Clones were sequenced by immunoSEQ multiplex PCR, and TCRdb holds only the in-frame ones, with some missing. The repertoire includes just under 60,000 clones, approximately 65% of them detected once, and about 8% sits in the top ten. Sequences were derived from peripheral blood, sampled from a patient treated with radiotherapy plus ipilimumab. This chain joins TRBV7-6 and TRBJ2-2, with 8 bases fitting TRBD1. This receptor was taken from a human donor with non-small cell lung cancer whose response to radiotherapy plus ipilimumab could not be evaluated. DNA of the CDR3: TGTGCCAGCAGCTTAGTATTCCGGGACAGGTCGATGGGGCTGTTTTTT. Its protein is CASSLVFRDRSMGLFF. Full variable domain (rest looked up from reference TRBV7-6 and TRBJ2-2): GAGVSQSPRYKVTKRGQDVALRCDPISGHVSLYWYRQALGQGPEFLTYFNYEAQQDKSGLPNDRFSAERPEGSISTLTIQRTEQRDSAMYRCASSLVFRDRSMGLFFGEGSRLTVL.